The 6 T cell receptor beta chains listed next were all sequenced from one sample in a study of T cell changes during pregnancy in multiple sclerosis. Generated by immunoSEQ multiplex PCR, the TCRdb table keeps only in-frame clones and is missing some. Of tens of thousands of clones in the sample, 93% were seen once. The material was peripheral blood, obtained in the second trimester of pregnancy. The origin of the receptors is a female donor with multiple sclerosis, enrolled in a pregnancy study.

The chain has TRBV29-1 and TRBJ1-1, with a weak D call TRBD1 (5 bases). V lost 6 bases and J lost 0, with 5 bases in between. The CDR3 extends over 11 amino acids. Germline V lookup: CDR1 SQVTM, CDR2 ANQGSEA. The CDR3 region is CSVTVNTEAFF. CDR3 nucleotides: TGCAGCGTGACAGTGAACACTGAAGCTTTCTTT.

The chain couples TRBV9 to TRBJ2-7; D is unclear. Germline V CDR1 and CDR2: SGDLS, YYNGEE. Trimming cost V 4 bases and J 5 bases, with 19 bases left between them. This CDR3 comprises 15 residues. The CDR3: CASSPHIYGVHEQYF. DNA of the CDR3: TGTGCCAGCAGCCCGCATATCTATGGAGTCCACGAGCAGTACTTC. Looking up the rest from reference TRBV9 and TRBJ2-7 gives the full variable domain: DSGVTQTPKHLITATGQRVTLRCSPRSGDLSVYWYQQSLDQGLQFLIQYYNGEERAKGNILERFSAQQFPDLHSELNLSSLELGDSALYFCASSPHIYGVHEQYFGPGTRLTVT.

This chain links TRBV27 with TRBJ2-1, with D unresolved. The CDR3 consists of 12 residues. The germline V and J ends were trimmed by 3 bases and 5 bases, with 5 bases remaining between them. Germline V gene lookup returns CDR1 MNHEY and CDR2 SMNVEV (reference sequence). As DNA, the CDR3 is TGTGCCAGCAGTTTCATCAACAATGAGCAGTTCTTC. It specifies CASSFINNEQFF.

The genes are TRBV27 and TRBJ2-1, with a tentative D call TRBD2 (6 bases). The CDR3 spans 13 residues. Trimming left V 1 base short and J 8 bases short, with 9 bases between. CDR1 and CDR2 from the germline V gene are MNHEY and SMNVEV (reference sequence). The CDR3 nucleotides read TGTGCCAGCAGTTTATTTCCTAGCGATGAGCAGTTCTTC. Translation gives CASSLFPSDEQFF.

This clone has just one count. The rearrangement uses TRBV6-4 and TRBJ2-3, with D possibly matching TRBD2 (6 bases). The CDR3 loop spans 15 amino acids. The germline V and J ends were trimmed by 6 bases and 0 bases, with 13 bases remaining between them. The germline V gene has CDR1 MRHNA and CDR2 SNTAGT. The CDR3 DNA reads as TGTGCCAGCAGCCCTTTGGGAGGAAGCACAGATACGCAGTATTTT. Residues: CASSPLGGSTDTQYF.

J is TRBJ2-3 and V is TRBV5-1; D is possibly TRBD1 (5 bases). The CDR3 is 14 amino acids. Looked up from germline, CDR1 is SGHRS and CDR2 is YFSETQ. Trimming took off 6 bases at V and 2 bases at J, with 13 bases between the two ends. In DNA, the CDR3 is TGCGCCAGCACCTCGGACAAAGACACAGATACGCAGTATTTT. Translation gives CASTSDKDTDTQYF.